A single sample is the source of the 12 T cell receptor beta chains below, sequenced in a study of T cells in Graves' hyperthyroidism and ophthalmopathy. RNA transcripts yielded amplified TCR beta CDR3 regions. Initially, a first-round RT-PCR of the TCR CDR3 employed the HTBI primer set. In TCRdb, the multiplex PCR reads were re-called with MiXCR into one record per CDR3 protein. This sample carries roughly 300,000 distinct CDR3 sequences, 18% of them seen once, and the ten largest clones take approximately 49%. Sequencing input: blood. Source of these receptors: a woman in her fifties or sixties with Graves' hyperthyroidism.

The chain carries TRBV5-1 and TRBJ2-1, with 7 bases identical to TRBD1. V lost 3 bases, J lost 5 bases, and 8 bases stayed unmatched. The CDR3 spans 15 residues. CDR1 SGHRS and CDR2 YFSETQ come from the germline V gene. This CDR3 reads CASSSYGDRNNEQFF. The CDR3 DNA is TGCGCCAGCAGCTCGTACGGGGACAGAAACAATGAGCAGTTCTTC.

This clonotype appeared many times. The V gene is TRBV20-1, the J gene TRBJ2-7, with 11 nucleotides matching TRBD1. The CDR3 contains 14 residues. Germline-derived CDR1 and CDR2 are DFQATT and SNEGSKA (reference sequence). V was pared by 4 bases and J by 4 bases, with 6 bases of the junction left unmatched. CDR3 protein: CSAIRDRGKYEQYF. CDR3 sequence (DNA): TGCAGTGCTATCCGGGACAGGGGGAAGTACGAGCAGTACTTC.

This clonotype has just a few counts. This chain uses TRBV6-1 with TRBJ1-6; 8 positions agree with TRBD1. Germline assignment: CDR1 MNHNS and CDR2 SASEGT. This CDR3 spans 16 amino acids. Losses at the gene ends were 6 bases for V and 9 bases for J; bases not matched to a gene: 13. In DNA, the CDR3 is TGTGCCAGCAGCCTGGACAGGGACCACTTACCTTCACCCCTCCACTTT. Its translation: CASSLDRDHLPSPLHF.

For this clonotype: Since a much larger clone is just one base distant, this may be a read error. This chain links TRBV2 with TRBJ2-4; 8 nucleotides align to TRBD2. The germline V gene has CDR1 SNHLY and CDR2 FYNNEI. The ends lost 5 bases at V and 8 bases at J; junction bases unmatched: 11. CDR3 length equals 15 residues. The CDR3 loop reads CASSSLRGGGDIQYF. For the CDR3, the DNA is TGTGCCAGCAGTTCTCTCCGGGGGGGAGGAGACATTCAGTACTTC.

The J gene is TRBJ2-2, the V gene TRBV4-1, with D possibly TRBD2 on 6 matching bases. The CDR3 covers 14 residues. V lost 1 base to trimming and J lost 6 bases, with 9 bases between them. CDR1 and CDR2 from the germline V gene are MGHRA and YSYEKL. The CDR3 spells CASSQGGDAGELFF. In DNA form, the CDR3 reads TGCGCCAGCAGCCAAGGGGGGGACGCCGGGGAGCTGTTTTTT.

This clonotype was observed a few times. The chain employs TRBV4-1 and TRBJ1-6; D uncertain. The CDR3 is 16 residues long. Germline V gene lookup returns CDR1 MGHRA and CDR2 YSYEKL. V was cut by 0 bases and J by 7 bases, with 13 bases left in between. CDR3 nucleotides: TGCGCCAGCAGCCAAGATAGGGCCGCCCGCAATTCACCCCTCCACTTT. Translating it yields CASSQDRAARNSPLHF.

This clonotype came up a few times. The rearrangement links TRBV27 to TRBJ1-2, with a possible D match to TRBD1 (5 bases). CDR1 MNHEY and CDR2 SMNVEV come from the germline V gene (reference sequence). Between the trimmed V and J ends, which lost 3 bases and 5 bases, there was a span of 10 bases. The CDR3 loop spans 13 amino acids. CDR3 DNA: TGTGCCAGCAGTTTGTTGGAGGGGTATGGCTACACCTTC. As protein: CASSLLEGYGYTF.

The sample holds a few counts of this clonotype. This sequence joins TRBV27 and TRBJ2-7, with TRBD2 matching over 10 bases. The CDR3 spans 14 residues. Trimming removed 5 bases from V and 6 bases from J; junction bases left unmatched: 7. The germline CDR1 and CDR2 sequences are MNHEY and SMNVEV (reference sequence). The DNA for the CDR3 is TGTGCCAGCAGTCGGCTAGCGGGAGCGGGCGAGCAGTACTTC. Amino acid sequence: CASSRLAGAGEQYF.

This clonotype was recorded at least ten times. The CDR3 sequence is CASRTAMRTEAFF. DNA for the CDR3: TGTGCCAGCAGGACGGCAATGAGGACTGAAGCTTTCTTT. This chain uses TRBV6-1 with TRBJ1-1; no clear D gene. Germline assignment: CDR1 MNHNS and CDR2 SASEGT. CDR3 length: 13 residues. Trimming shortened V by 6 bases and J by 5 bases, and 13 bases separated the two germline ends.

Remarks on this clonotype: This may arise from a read error, as a much more abundant clone is one base away. V usage is TRBV2 and J usage is TRBJ1-1, with TRBD1 matching over 7 bases. Germline lookup yields CDR1 SNHLY and CDR2 FYNNEI. The CDR3 sequence is 14 residues long. CDR3: CAGRIDRVNTEAFF. The DNA for the CDR3 is TGTGCCGGCAGAATTGACAGGGTGAACACTGAAGCTTTCTTT. Drawing the rest from reference TRBV2 and TRBJ1-1, the complete variable domain is EPEVTQTPSHQVTQMGQEVILRCVPISNHLYFYWYRQILGQKVEFLVSFYNNEISEKSEIFDDQFSVERPDGSNFTLKIRSTKLEDSAMYFCAGRIDRVNTEAFFGQGTRLTVV.

The chain combines TRBV7-3 with TRBJ2-2, with 9 bases fitting TRBD2. This CDR3 region has 15 residues. Germline values: CDR1 SGHTA, CDR2 FQGTGA. The V and J ends lost 4 bases and 7 bases, in that order; junction bases with no gene match: 7. The CDR3: CASSWGLAGDGELFF. The CDR3 DNA is TGTGCCAGCAGCTGGGGACTAGCTGGGGACGGGGAGCTGTTTTTT.

Details on this clonotype: A much larger clone is a single base away; this may be a read error. This rearrangement joins TRBV27 to TRBJ2-7; 8 bases match TRBD1. The CDR3 totals 16 residues. Looked up from germline, CDR1 is MNHEY and CDR2 is SMNVEV (reference sequence). CDR3 DNA: TGTGCCTGCAGACGTGGCCAGGGGGCCTCGGATTACGAGCAGTACTTC. Translated: CACRRGQGASDYEQYF.